One sample yielded the 2 T cell receptor beta chains listed below, sequenced in a study of blood T cells in healthy people across ages. Primers used in a second PCR of roughly 7 to 11 cycles were a sample-barcoded 5' primer and a J-beta primer mix. MiXCR, applied by TCRdb to the 5' RACE reads, yields one record per CDR3 protein. The data show about 1.7 million distinct CDR3 sequences, about 28% seen once. Sequencing input: blood. The receptor set was obtained from a woman in her twenties or thirties in good health.

This clonotype was recorded a few times. The chain combines TRBV6-5 with TRBJ1-2, with D possibly TRBD1 on 5 matching bases. The CDR3 has 16 amino acids. Trimming shortened V by 0 bases and J by 1 base, and 12 bases separated the two germline ends. The germline V gene has CDR1 MNHEY and CDR2 SVGAGI. The CDR3 DNA reads TGTGCCAGCAGTTACTCGAGGGGCCGAAATAACTATGGCTACACCTTC. Its translation is CASSYSRGRNNYGYTF.

This clonotype has ten or more counts. The chain recombines TRBV20-1 with TRBJ1-4; D is unclear. The length of the CDR3 is 16 residues. V shed 0 bases and J shed 6 bases, with 17 bases lying between them. Per germline, CDR1 DFQATT and CDR2 SNEGSKA (reference sequence). This chain's CDR3 is CSARDYSRARDEKLFF. The CDR3 bases are TGCAGTGCTAGAGATTACTCGCGGGCCCGCGATGAAAAACTGTTTTTT.